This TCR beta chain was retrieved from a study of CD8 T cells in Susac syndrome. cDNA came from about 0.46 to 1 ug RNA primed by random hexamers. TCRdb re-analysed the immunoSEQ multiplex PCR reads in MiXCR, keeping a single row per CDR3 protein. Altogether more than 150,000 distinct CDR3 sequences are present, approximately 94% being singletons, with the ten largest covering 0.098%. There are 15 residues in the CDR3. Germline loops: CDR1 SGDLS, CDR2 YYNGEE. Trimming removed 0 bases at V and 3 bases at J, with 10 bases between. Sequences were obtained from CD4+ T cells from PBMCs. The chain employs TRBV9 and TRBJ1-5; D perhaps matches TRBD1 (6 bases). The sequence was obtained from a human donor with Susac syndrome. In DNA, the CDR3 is TGTGCCAGCAGCGTAGGGACAGCTGACAATCAGCCCCAGCATTTT. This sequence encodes CASSVGTADNQPQHF. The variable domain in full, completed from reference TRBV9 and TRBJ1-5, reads DSGVTQTPKHLITATGQRVTLRCSPRSGDLSVYWYQQSLDQGLQFLIQYYNGEERAKGNILERFSAQQFPDLHSELNLSSLELGDSALYFCASSVGTADNQPQHFGDGTRLSIL.